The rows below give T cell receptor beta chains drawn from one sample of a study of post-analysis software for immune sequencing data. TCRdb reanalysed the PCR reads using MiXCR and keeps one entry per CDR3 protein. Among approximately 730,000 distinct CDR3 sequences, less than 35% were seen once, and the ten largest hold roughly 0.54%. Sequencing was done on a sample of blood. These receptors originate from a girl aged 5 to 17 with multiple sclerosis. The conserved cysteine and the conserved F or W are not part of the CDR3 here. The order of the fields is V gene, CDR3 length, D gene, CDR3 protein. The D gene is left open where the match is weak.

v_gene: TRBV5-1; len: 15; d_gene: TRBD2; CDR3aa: ASSLAPAGGPQETQY
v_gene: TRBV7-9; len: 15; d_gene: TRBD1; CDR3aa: ASSQDRGLKINYGYT
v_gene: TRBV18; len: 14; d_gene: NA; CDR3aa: ASSPRGPGPNYGYT
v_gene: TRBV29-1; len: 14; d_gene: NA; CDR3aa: SVRWRGLSSYNEQY
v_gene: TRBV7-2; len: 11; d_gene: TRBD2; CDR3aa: ASSLLAGDEQY
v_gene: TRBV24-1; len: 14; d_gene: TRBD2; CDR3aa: ATSDPSRDYSDTQY
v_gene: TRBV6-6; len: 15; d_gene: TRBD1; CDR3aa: ASSYPPGQGRNTEAF
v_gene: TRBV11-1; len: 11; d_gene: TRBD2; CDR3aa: ASSLAREGYRF
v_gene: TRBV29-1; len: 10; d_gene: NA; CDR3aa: SVGEGDQPQH
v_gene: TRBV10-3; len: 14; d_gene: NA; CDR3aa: AISEASVPSTDTQY
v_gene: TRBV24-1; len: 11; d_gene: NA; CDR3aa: ATSATDRQPQH
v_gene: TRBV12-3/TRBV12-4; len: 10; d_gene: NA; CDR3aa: ASSLGVTEQY
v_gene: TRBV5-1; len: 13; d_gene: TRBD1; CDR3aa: ASSSRTGANTEAF
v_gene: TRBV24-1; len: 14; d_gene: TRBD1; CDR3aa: ATSEPGTGDYNEQF
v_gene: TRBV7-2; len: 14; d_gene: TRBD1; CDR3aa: ASSLNRGRRANVLT
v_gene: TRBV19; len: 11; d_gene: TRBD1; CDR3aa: ATGDRMTYGYT
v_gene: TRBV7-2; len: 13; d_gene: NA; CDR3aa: AVRGMGRNTGELF
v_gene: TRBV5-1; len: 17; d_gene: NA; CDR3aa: ASSLAPTDSGQMTDTQY
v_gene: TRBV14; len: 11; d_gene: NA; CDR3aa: ASSQDLLDEQF
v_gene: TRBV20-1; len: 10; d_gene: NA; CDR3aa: SARTLGDGYT
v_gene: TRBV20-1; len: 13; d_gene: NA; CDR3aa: SANVLSGSNQPQH
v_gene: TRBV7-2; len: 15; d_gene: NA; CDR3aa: ASSSQGLAGAYNEQF
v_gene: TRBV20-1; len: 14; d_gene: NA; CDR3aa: SARGSRESSYNEQF
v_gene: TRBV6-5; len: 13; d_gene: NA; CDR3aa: ASSYSRNSNYGYT
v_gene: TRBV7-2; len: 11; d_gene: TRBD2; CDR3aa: ASTSVAKNIQY
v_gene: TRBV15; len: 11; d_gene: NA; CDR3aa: ATSRVSQETQY
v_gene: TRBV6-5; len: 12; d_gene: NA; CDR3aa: ASRKGAPYEGQF
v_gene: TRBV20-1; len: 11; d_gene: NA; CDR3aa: SATKLGNRPQH
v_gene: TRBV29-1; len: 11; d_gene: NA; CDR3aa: SVQQGYNSPLH
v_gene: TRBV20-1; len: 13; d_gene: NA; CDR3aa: SAREPAHSNQPQH
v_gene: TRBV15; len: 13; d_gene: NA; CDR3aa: ATSSRGRTQETQY
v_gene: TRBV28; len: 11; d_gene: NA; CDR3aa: ASSLGQTGEQY
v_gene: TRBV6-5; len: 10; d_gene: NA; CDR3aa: ASRQGEDGYT
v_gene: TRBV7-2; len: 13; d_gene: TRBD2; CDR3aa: ASSPVSGGVHEQF
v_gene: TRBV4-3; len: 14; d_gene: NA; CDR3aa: ASSQFLGTSTDTQY
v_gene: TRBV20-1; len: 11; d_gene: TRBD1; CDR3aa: SAPKGDRGEQY
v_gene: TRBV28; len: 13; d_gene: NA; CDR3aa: ASSLRSTNRNEQF
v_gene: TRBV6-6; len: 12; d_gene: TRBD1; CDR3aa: ASSTTGAYTEAF
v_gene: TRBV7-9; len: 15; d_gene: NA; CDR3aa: ASSLVSVRGPKNIQY
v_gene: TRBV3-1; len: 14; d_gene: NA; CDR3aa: ASSPHRPGGNAEQY
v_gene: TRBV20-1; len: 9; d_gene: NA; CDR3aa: SARDGPEQY
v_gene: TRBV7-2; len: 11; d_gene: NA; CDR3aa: ASSRGHTYEQY
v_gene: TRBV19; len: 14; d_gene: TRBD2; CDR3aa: ASSILGRGSSDTQY
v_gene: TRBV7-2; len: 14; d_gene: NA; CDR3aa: ASSSPHMTGDYGYT
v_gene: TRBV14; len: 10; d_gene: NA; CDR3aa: ASSPSRPTAF
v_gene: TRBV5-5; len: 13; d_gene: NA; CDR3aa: ASSGDVLAKNIQY
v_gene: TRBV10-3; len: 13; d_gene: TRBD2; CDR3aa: AISEPSGTHNEQF
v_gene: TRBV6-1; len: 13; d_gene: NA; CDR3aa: ASSSVRTPRGTQY
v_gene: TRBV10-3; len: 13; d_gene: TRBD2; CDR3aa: AISPGLREADTQY
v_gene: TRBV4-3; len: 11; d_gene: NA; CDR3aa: ASSQAIAETQY
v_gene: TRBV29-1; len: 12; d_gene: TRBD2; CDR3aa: SVEASGSRETQY
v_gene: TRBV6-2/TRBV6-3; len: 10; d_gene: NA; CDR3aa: ASSYSYYGYT
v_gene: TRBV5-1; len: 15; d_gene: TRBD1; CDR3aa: ASSLFTGGSGTGELF
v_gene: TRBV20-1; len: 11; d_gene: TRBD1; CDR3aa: SARTGPSQPQH
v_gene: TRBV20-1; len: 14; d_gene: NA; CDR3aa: SGRTGVGGILYEQY